This TCR beta chain stems from a study of CD8 T cells in Susac syndrome (dated by TCRdb to between 2018 and 2021). A note on the overall study: The study used repertoire sequencing to test whether antigen drove CD8+ T cell activation and differentiation in Susac syndrome. CD8+ T cell repertoire clonality was compared between more than ten healthy donors, approximately 14 Susac syndrome patients and 15 multiple sclerosis patients. The full study reports these points: The number of individuals in the TCR sequencing and HLA analysis was recognized as being relatively small.

Peripheral blood CD8+ and CD4+ T cells from healthy donors, Susac syndrome patients and multiple sclerosis patients were profiled by high-throughput TCR beta sequencing. The healthy donors served as controls matched for age and sex. Bulk CD8+ and CD4+ T cells were purified by magnetic negative isolation, whereas CD8+ TEMRA cells were enriched by FACS. Blood was drawn into EDTA tubes, processed within 24 hours, and PBMCs were isolated by density gradient centrifugation. PBMCs destined for TCR sequencing were cryopreserved in liquid nitrogen and later thawed in a 37 °C water bath. The sorted or isolated CD4+, CD8+ and CD8+ TEMRA cells had a purity of 90% or higher. RNA was extracted using the RNeasy kit, and roughly 0.45 to 1 ug of the RNA was reverse transcribed with random hexamers. TCR beta CDR3 regions were amplified with the immunoSEQ multiplex PCR assay covering 54 Vbeta and 13 Jbeta segments. Bias from PCR amplification was corrected by using a synthetic template baseline for primer optimization and for computational correction. Regarding the original processing steps: Reads were annotated to V, D and J genes according to IMGT and were analyzed with immunoSEQ Analyzer, with only productive sequences retained. Clonality was computed as one minus Shannon entropy normalized by log2 of the number of productive unique sequences. For each patient and control, public and private clones were evaluated among the 100 most prevalent clones. Clones were defined as Susac-specific if absent from the healthy and MS cohorts, from 1052 published viral clones and from other ImmuneACCESS disease sequences. TCRdb passed the public sequencing reads through fastp at Q25 and MiXCR, retaining productive beta sequences. Rows matching on CDR3 protein sequence are summarized as one entry with the most common DNA and genes. It is TCRdb's table, rather than the study itself, that gives the V and J calls and clone size. For this sample the table gives 20,000 to 25,000 distinct CDR3 sequences, of which 90% to 95% were detected only once. The ten largest clones capture around 0.25% of the sample.

Regarding this clonotype: Its antigen is still unknown. Base-call qualities are not available, and no considerably larger clone is one nucleotide away.

Measured from the cysteine to the phenylalanine, the CDR3 is 15 residues long. The only DNA kept is the CDR3, 45 bases in frame from the first base. CDR1 is given as LGHNA and CDR2 as YSLEER, both from the germline V gene. Trimming removed 0 bases from V and 0 bases from J; the gene matches leave 2 bases unexplained. Rearrangement joined TRBV4-3 to TRBJ2-7; TRBD1 lines up with 7 middle nucleotides. The sequence was obtained from a human donor in good health. The sequencing input was CD8+ T cells from PBMCs. The nucleotide sequence is given as TGCGCCAGCAGCCAAGAGGCAGGGGGCTCCTACGAGCAGTACTTC. Translated, it reads CASSQEAGGSYEQYF.